This T cell receptor beta chain was identified in a study of cytomegalovirus exposure and HLA in healthy donors. Germline V lookup: CDR1 MGHRA, CDR2 YSYEKL. CDR3 length equals 15 residues. V shed 3 bases and J shed 3 bases, with 14 bases lying between them. 60 Vbeta and 13 Jbeta primers were used in PCR. The data were produced by immunoSEQ multiplex PCR, yet TCRdb's version contains in-frame clones alone and is incomplete. The sample records 50,000 to 70,000 clones, 83% being singletons. This clone came up a few times. The chain is built from TRBV4-1 and TRBJ1-2, with D hard to call. This clonotype originated in a human donor in good health. Material: PBMCs. The CDR3 DNA reads TGCGCCAGCAGCCAGGTTTTCGGGTCTGACTATGGCTACACCTTC. Its protein is CASSQVFGSDYGYTF.